A selection of T cell receptor beta chains follows, all from one sample in a study of control samples from healthy donors and cancer patients. TCRdb keeps only in-frame clones here, not all; method: immunoSEQ multiplex PCR. The sample carries roughly 180,000 clones, 75% to 95% recorded once. The sequencing input was blood. The receptors stem from a woman aged 40 to 50 in good health. The CDR3 runs from the conserved cysteine through the conserved F or W. D genes are given only for firm matches. Some rows have no size entry. The others give once, few or many, or a class for an expanded clone.

V gene: TRBV5-1; J gene: TRBJ2-6; D gene: .; clone size: once; CDR3 DNA: TGCGCCAGCAGCGAGACAGGACCCGGGGCCAACGTCCTGACTTTC; CDR3 protein: CASSETGPGANVLTF
V gene: TRBV7-9; J gene: TRBJ2-3; D gene: TRBD2; clone size: .; CDR3 DNA: TGTGCCAGCAGCTTAGAGCGTACTAGCGGGGGCACAGATACGCAGTATTTT; CDR3 protein: CASSLERTSGGTDTQYF
V gene: TRBV2; J gene: TRBJ2-4; D gene: .; clone size: .; CDR3 DNA: TGTGCCAGCAGTGAGAGTGACATTCAGTACTTC; CDR3 protein: CASSESDIQYF
V gene: TRBV5-6; J gene: TRBJ2-1; D gene: .; clone size: .; CDR3 DNA: TGTGCCAGCAGCTTGATAGCAGTCAATGAGCAGTTCTTC; CDR3 protein: CASSLIAVNEQFF
V gene: TRBV5-6; J gene: TRBJ2-4; D gene: TRBD1; clone size: .; CDR3 DNA: TGTGCCAGCAGGAACACAGGGGGTGTAGCCAAAAACATTCAGTACTTC; CDR3 protein: CASRNTGGVAKNIQYF
V gene: TRBV10-1; J gene: TRBJ2-1; D gene: .; clone size: .; CDR3 DNA: TGCGCCAGCAGTGACTACGGGGACGTTAGGGATGAGCAGTTCTTC; CDR3 protein: CASSDYGDVRDEQFF
V gene: TRBV7-6; J gene: TRBJ1-1; D gene: .; clone size: .; CDR3 DNA: TGTGCCAGCAGCTTAGGGCGAGTGAACACTGAAGCTTTCTTT; CDR3 protein: CASSLGRVNTEAFF
V gene: TRBV10-1; J gene: TRBJ2-1; D gene: .; clone size: few; CDR3 DNA: TGCGCCAGCAGCGGCGGGGACATTCGGGAGCAGTTCTTC; CDR3 protein: CASSGGDIREQFF
V gene: TRBV4-1; J gene: TRBJ2-5; D gene: TRBD1; clone size: .; CDR3 DNA: TGCGCCAGCAGCCACCCCGGGACAGGGGGTGAGACCCAGTACTTC; CDR3 protein: CASSHPGTGGETQYF
V gene: TRBV6-1; J gene: TRBJ2-5; D gene: TRBD2; clone size: .; CDR3 DNA: TGTGCCAGCAGTGCGGGTAGCGGGGTCTCCAGGGAGACCCAGTACTTC; CDR3 protein: CASSAGSGVSRETQYF
V gene: TRBV21-1; J gene: TRBJ2-1; D gene: .; clone size: once; CDR3 DNA: TGTGCCGGACCGGACAGGGGAAGGATTGAGCAGTTCTTC; CDR3 protein: CAGPDRGRIEQFF
V gene: TRBV25-1; J gene: TRBJ1-1; D gene: .; clone size: .; CDR3 DNA: TGTGCCAGCAGTGTCCCGGGCACTGAAGCTTTCTTT; CDR3 protein: CASSVPGTEAFF
V gene: TRBV6-5; J gene: TRBJ2-1; D gene: .; clone size: .; CDR3 DNA: TGTGCCAGCCGGTCGACTCTGGCGGGGGCCGGGCAGTTCTTC; CDR3 protein: CASRSTLAGAGQFF
V gene: TRBV11-2; J gene: TRBJ2-7; D gene: TRBD1; clone size: .; CDR3 DNA: TGTGCCAGCAGCCTGGACAGGTCCTACGAGCAGTACTTC; CDR3 protein: CASSLDRSYEQYF
V gene: TRBV12-3/TRBV12-4; J gene: TRBJ2-7; D gene: TRBD2; clone size: .; CDR3 DNA: TGTGCCAGCAGTTTAGGGGGGGGCGAGCAGTACTTC; CDR3 protein: CASSLGGGEQYF
V gene: TRBV5-6; J gene: TRBJ2-6; D gene: .; clone size: .; CDR3 DNA: TGTGCCAGCTCGGGGTCCTCTGGGGCCAACGTCCTGACTTTC; CDR3 protein: CASSGSSGANVLTF
V gene: TRBV5-1; J gene: TRBJ2-5; D gene: .; clone size: once; CDR3 DNA: TGCGCCAGCAGCTCCGGACCGCCGAACTTGGCCCAGTACTTC; CDR3 protein: CASSSGPPNLAQYF
V gene: TRBV4-2; J gene: TRBJ1-3; D gene: .; clone size: .; CDR3 DNA: TGTGCCAGCAGCCCCGACGGGTCCAGTGTGAACCCCTCTGGAAACACCATATATTTT; CDR3 protein: CASSPDGSSVNPSGNTIYF